A single sample is the source of the 27 T cell receptor beta chains below, sequenced in a study of human T cells and chemical hapten exposure. TCRdb independently ran MiXCR on the 5' RACE reads; one entry per CDR3 protein. The profile shows about 81,000 distinct CDR3 sequences, about 8% of them singletons. Extraction of total RNA was performed on unfractionated whole blood. These TCRs come from a male donor in good health.

V and J are TRBV29-1 and TRBJ1-1, with a possible D match to TRBD1 (5 bases). The CDR3 has 14 residues. CDR1 SQVTM and CDR2 ANQGSEA come from the germline V gene. Trimming took off 2 bases at V and 5 bases at J, with 15 bases between the two ends. The CDR3: CSVEHPGKRTEAFF. The DNA for the CDR3 is TGCAGCGTTGAACACCCAGGGAAGAGAACTGAAGCTTTCTTT.

The sample holds a few counts of this clonotype. The chain employs TRBV6-2 or TRBV6-3 and TRBJ1-4, with D possibly TRBD1 on 5 matching bases. The CDR3 is 13 residues long. The germline V gene has CDR1 MNHEY and CDR2 SVGEGT. The germline V and J ends were trimmed by 7 bases and 8 bases, with 14 bases remaining between them. Here the CDR3 reads CASMGQRREKLFF. The CDR3 bases are TGTGCCAGCATGGGGCAGAGAAGGGAAAAACTGTTTTTT.

This clonotype was recorded at least ten times. The chain links TRBV6-6 to TRBJ2-1, with 7 bases lining up with TRBD2. There are 16 residues in the CDR3. Trimming at V came to 2 bases and at J to 2 bases, leaving 6 bases not matched to a gene. Germline V gene sequence: CDR1 MNHNY, CDR2 SVGAGI (reference sequence). For the CDR3, the DNA is TGTGCCAGCAGTTACCTGAGACTAGCCCCCTACAATGAGCAGTTCTTC. Its protein is CASSYLRLAPYNEQFF.

In its sample, this clonotype was seen a few times. The chain is built from TRBV4-1 and TRBJ2-5; 9 bases map to TRBD2. The CDR3 covers 16 residues. Per germline, CDR1 MGHRA and CDR2 YSYEKL. J gave up 4 bases and V 1 base, and 7 bases lay outside the gene matches. The CDR3, as DNA: TGCGCCAGCAGCCAAGGATTTAGCGGGAGTGGAGAGACCCAGTACTTC. Translating gives CASSQGFSGSGETQYF.

This clonotype was detected ten times or more. The chain carries TRBV5-1 and TRBJ2-1, with D hard to call. V was pared by 0 bases and J by 9 bases, with 7 bases between. This CDR3 comprises 12 residues. The germline V gene encodes CDR1 SGHRS and CDR2 YFSETQ. The CDR3 DNA reads as TGCGCCAGCAGCTTGGAGGTGGGTGAGCAGTTCTTC. As protein: CASSLEVGEQFF. The variable domain in full, completed from reference TRBV5-1 and TRBJ2-1, reads KAGVTQTPRYLIKTRGQQVTLSCSPISGHRSVSWYQQTPGQGLQFLFEYFSETQRNKGNFPGRFSGRQFSNSRSEMNVSTLELGDSALYLCASSLEVGEQFFGPGTRLTVL.

As DNA, the CDR3 is TGCAGTGCTCCCGACCGAAGGGGGCCTTTGGCCAATGAGCAGTTCTTC. It encodes CSAPDRRGPLANEQFF. The chain uses TRBV20-1 and TRBJ2-1; 7 bases agree with TRBD1. From germline, CDR1 is DFQATT and CDR2 SNEGSKA (reference sequence). After removal of 5 bases from V and 6 bases from J, the junction contained 16 bases not matched to a gene. CDR3 size: 16 residues.

There are many counts of this clonotype. The V and J genes are TRBV4-2 and TRBJ1-1; D is unclear. Trimming stripped 0 bases from V and 3 bases from J, with 14 bases between. The length of the CDR3 is 16 residues. CDR1 and CDR2 from the germline V gene are LGHNA and YNFKEQ. CDR3 in amino acids: CASSQEREQTYTEAFF. CDR3 nucleotides: TGTGCCAGCAGCCAAGAAAGGGAACAGACCTACACTGAAGCTTTCTTT.

This clonotype was detected a few times. The chain recombines TRBV10-3 with TRBJ2-3; 10 positions match TRBD2. Germline CDR1 is ENHRY and CDR2 is SYGVKD. V was clipped by 8 bases and J by 6 bases; unmatched bases: 11. The CDR3 is 15 residues long. The CDR3 protein is CAIGEREGRPDTQYF. For the CDR3, the DNA is TGTGCCATCGGGGAGCGGGAGGGGCGCCCCGATACGCAGTATTTT.

This clonotype was counted a few times. This sequence joins TRBV11-2 and TRBJ2-1, with no clear D. Germline V lookup: CDR1 SGHAT, CDR2 FQNNGV. The CDR3 covers 15 residues. V was clipped by 4 bases and J by 8 bases, with 18 bases between them. This CDR3 is CASSSSTGSGDEQFF. The CDR3 nucleotides read TGTGCCAGCAGCTCCTCCACTGGTAGTGGGGATGAGCAGTTCTTC.

This clonotype was seen ten or more times. CDR3 nucleotides: TGTGCCAGTCAGCCCATACAGGGGGAACGAAATGAGCAGTTCTTC. This encodes CASQPIQGERNEQFF. The chain is built from TRBV7-8 and TRBJ2-1; the match to TRBD1 covers 8 bases. V dropped 9 bases and J dropped 7; count of bases not matched to a gene: 14. In germline, CDR1 is SGHVS, CDR2 FQNEAQ. The CDR3 sequence is 15 residues long.

This clonotype was seen once. The V call is TRBV10-3, the J call TRBJ2-7; 7 positions match TRBD1. The CDR3 contains 16 residues. CDR1 is ENHRY, CDR2 SYGVKD, per germline. Losses at the gene ends were 6 bases for V and 2 bases for J; bases not matched to a gene: 13. This chain's CDR3 is CAISSGGASDTYEQYF. The DNA of the CDR3 is TGTGCCATCAGCTCAGGGGGTGCTAGTGATACCTACGAGCAGTACTTC.

This clonotype was observed many times. CDR3 protein: CSARDTGDYEQYF. The CDR3, as DNA: TGCAGTGCTAGAGATACAGGGGACTACGAGCAGTACTTC. The J gene is TRBJ2-7, the V gene TRBV20-1, with 7 bases fitting TRBD1. In germline, CDR1 is DFQATT, CDR2 SNEGSKA (reference sequence). CDR3 size: 13 residues. J gave up 3 bases and V 0 bases, and 2 bases lay outside the gene matches.

This clonotype was counted between two and nine times. The chain recombines TRBV14 with TRBJ2-5; D is unresolved. CDR3 length equals 13 residues. Germline-derived CDR1 and CDR2 are SGHDN and FVKESK. V lost 5 bases and J lost 0, with 7 bases in between. The CDR3 DNA sequence: TGTGCCAGCAGCGAACTCTACCAAGAGACCCAGTACTTC. Translated: CASSELYQETQYF.

Many counts were recorded for this clonotype. The V gene is TRBV12-3 or TRBV12-4, the J gene TRBJ1-1; 7 bases line up with TRBD1. V lost 5 bases and J lost 7; bases outside the gene matches: 7. This CDR3 contains 13 residues. CDR3: CASSRTGESEAFF. The CDR3 DNA reads TGTGCCAGCAGTCGGACAGGAGAGAGTGAAGCTTTCTTT.

The V call is TRBV20-1, the J call TRBJ1-2; a weak D match, TRBD1 (6 bases). Germline V gene lookup returns CDR1 DFQATT and CDR2 SNEGSKA (reference sequence). V gave up 5 bases and J gave up 4 bases, with 14 bases separating them. The CDR3 totals 13 residues. CDR3: CSAPEGGAYGYTF. The CDR3 nucleotides are TGCAGTGCTCCCGAAGGGGGGGCCTATGGCTACACCTTC.

This clonotype was counted only a few times. This chain links TRBV6-5 with TRBJ1-1; D ambiguous. The V end lost 2 bases, the J end lost 0 bases, and 10 bases lay between the germline ends. This CDR3 has 15 residues. Germline V CDR1 and CDR2: MNHEY, SVGAGI. CDR3 coding DNA: TGTGCCAGCAGTTACGCCCTGCGGGTGAACACTGAAGCTTTCTTT. It yields the protein CASSYALRVNTEAFF.

The chain has TRBV5-4 and TRBJ1-2, with no clear D. CDR1 and CDR2 from the germline V gene are SGHNT and YYREEE (reference sequence). Trimming cost V 0 bases and J 5 bases, with 8 bases left between them. The CDR3 loop spans 13 amino acids. The DNA of the CDR3 is TGTGCCAGCAGCTTGGACAGTACTTATGGCTACACCTTC. Its translation: CASSLDSTYGYTF.

This clonotype was picked up a small number of times. The chain is built from TRBV5-1 and TRBJ2-3; weak D call: TRBD2 (6 bases). This CDR3 has 18 amino acids. Germline CDR1 reads SGHRS; CDR2 reads YFSETQ. The V end lost 6 bases, the J end lost 6 bases, and 29 bases lay between the germline ends. As DNA, the CDR3 is TGCGCCAGCAAATCCTTGAGGAGGGGCGAATCTGGACCGGATACGCAGTATTTT. Protein sequence: CASKSLRRGESGPDTQYF.

A few counts support this clonotype. This sequence joins TRBV6-6 and TRBJ1-5; D is possibly TRBD1 (6 bases). The V end was cut by 7 bases, the J end by 2 bases, with 15 bases between. The germline CDR1 and CDR2 sequences are MNHNY and SVGAGI (reference sequence). This CDR3 has 15 residues. CDR3 DNA sequence: TGTGCCAGCATACTAGGGGGGCCCGGCAATCAGCCCCAGCATTTT. Translated, it gives CASILGGPGNQPQHF.

The gene calls are TRBV25-1 and TRBJ1-3; the D is unclear. The CDR3 consists of 14 residues. Trimming left V 3 bases short and J 0 bases short, with 6 bases between. Germline lookup yields CDR1 MGHDK and CDR2 SYGVNS. CDR3 sequence: CASSDPASGNTIYF. The CDR3 region has the DNA TGTGCCAGCAGTGACCCGGCCTCTGGAAACACCATATATTTT.

This clonotype was observed at least ten times. The rearrangement links TRBV12-3 or TRBV12-4 to TRBJ2-3, with no clear D. The CDR3 is 11 amino acids. The germline V and J ends were trimmed by 4 bases and 3 bases, with 2 bases remaining between them. The CDR3 sequence is CASSWTDTQYF. DNA for the CDR3: TGTGCCAGCAGTTGGACAGATACGCAGTATTTT.

This clonotype was recorded at least ten times. CDR3 DNA: TGTGCCAGCAGCGCGGGACTAGCGGCCACAGATACGCAGTATTTT. It codes for CASSAGLAATDTQYF. This rearrangement joins TRBV9 to TRBJ2-3; 11 bases fit TRBD2. The CDR3 totals 15 residues. In germline, CDR1 is SGDLS, CDR2 YYNGEE. V dropped 3 bases and J dropped 2; count of bases not matched to a gene: 2.

V usage is TRBV11-2 and J usage is TRBJ2-3, with D perhaps matching TRBD1 (6 bases). The germline gives CDR1 SGHAT, CDR2 FQNNGV. The CDR3 contains 14 residues. V lost 1 base to trimming and J lost 1 base, with 6 bases between them. The CDR3 reads CASSLAGGTDTQYF. The CDR3 DNA follows: TGTGCCAGCAGCTTAGCAGGGGGCACAGATACGCAGTATTTT.

This clonotype was picked up many times. The rearrangement links TRBV7-2 to TRBJ1-6; tentatively, D is TRBD1 (5 bases). The germline V gene encodes CDR1 SGHTA and CDR2 FQGNSA. The CDR3 is 14 amino acids. V gave up 1 base and J gave up 10 bases, with 11 bases separating them. This CDR3 is CASSLEVGDSPLHF. In nucleotides, the CDR3 is TGTGCCAGCAGCTTAGAGGTAGGGGACTCACCCCTCCACTTT.

The chain combines TRBV6-2 or TRBV6-3 with TRBJ1-5; 11 nucleotides line up with TRBD1. Per germline, CDR1 MNHEY and CDR2 SVGEGT. V trimming: 6 bases; J trimming: 6 bases; junction bases outside the gene matches: 7. This CDR3 has 15 residues. CDR3 sequence reads: CASRAGTGGLQPQHF. The CDR3 DNA reads TGTGCCAGCAGGGCCGGGACAGGGGGTCTTCAGCCCCAGCATTTT.

The chain has TRBV6-5 and TRBJ2-1; 14 bases fit TRBD2. Trimming took 0 bases from V and 7 from J; bases not matched to a gene: 2. Germline CDR1 and CDR2: MNHEY and SVGAGI. The CDR3 totals 16 residues. CDR3 DNA sequence: TGTGCCAGCAGTTACTCAGGGACTAGCGGGAGAAATGAGCAGTTCTTC. It encodes CASSYSGTSGRNEQFF.

A few counts support this clonotype. The gene calls are TRBV5-1 and TRBJ2-1, with 8 bases lining up with TRBD2. This CDR3 spans 13 amino acids. Germline assignment: CDR1 SGHRS and CDR2 YFSETQ. The trim removed 4 bases at V and 9 bases at J, leaving 6 bases unmatched. CDR3 region: CASSQREWGEQFF. CDR3 DNA sequence: TGCGCCAGCAGCCAGCGGGAGTGGGGTGAGCAGTTCTTC.